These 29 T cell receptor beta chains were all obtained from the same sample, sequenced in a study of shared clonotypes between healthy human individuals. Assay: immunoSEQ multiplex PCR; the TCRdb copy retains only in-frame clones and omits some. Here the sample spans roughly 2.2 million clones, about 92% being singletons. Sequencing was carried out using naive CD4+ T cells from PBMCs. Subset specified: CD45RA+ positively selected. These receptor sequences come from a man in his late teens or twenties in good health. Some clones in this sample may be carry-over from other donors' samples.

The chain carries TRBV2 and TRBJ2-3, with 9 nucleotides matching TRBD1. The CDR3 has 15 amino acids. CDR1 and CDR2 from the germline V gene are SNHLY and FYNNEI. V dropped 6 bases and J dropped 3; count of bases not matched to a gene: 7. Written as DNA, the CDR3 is TGTGCCAGCAGGGTTCGGACAGGGGCGACAGATACGCAGTATTTT. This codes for CASRVRTGATDTQYF.

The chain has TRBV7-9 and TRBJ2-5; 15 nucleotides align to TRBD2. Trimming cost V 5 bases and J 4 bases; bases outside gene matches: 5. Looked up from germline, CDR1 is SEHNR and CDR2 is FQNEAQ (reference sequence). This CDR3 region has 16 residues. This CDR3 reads CASSPPGLAGGETQYF. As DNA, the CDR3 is TGTGCCAGCAGCCCACCGGGACTAGCGGGAGGAGAGACCCAGTACTTC.

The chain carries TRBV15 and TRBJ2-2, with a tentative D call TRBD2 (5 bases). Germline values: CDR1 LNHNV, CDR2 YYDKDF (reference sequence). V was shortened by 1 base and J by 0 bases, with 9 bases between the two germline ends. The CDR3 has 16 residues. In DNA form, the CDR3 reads TGTGCCACCAGCAGAGCTGCTAGCCCGAACACCGGGGAGCTGTTTTTT. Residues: CATSRAASPNTGELFF. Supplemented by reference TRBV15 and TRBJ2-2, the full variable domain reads DAMVIQNPRYQVTQFGKPVTLSCSQTLNHNVMYWYQQKSSQAPKLLFHYYDKDFNNEADTPDNFQSRRPNTSFCFLDIRSPGLGDTAMYLCATSRAASPNTGELFFGEGSRLTVL.

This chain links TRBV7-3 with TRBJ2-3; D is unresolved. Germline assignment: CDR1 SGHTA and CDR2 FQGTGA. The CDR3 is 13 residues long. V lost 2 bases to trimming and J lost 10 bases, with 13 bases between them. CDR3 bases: TGTGCCAGCAGCTTAGGGCCCAAGATTGCGCAGTATTTT. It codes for CASSLGPKIAQYF.

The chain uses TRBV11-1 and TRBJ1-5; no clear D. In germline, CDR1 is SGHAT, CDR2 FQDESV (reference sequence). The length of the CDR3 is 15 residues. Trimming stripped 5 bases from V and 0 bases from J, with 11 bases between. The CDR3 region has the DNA TGTGCCAGCAGCCCCGGACGGGCTAGCAATCAGCCCCAGCATTTT. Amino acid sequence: CASSPGRASNQPQHF. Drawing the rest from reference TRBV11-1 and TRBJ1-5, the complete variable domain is EAEVAQSPRYKITEKSQAVAFWCDPISGHATLYWYRQILGQGPELLVQFQDESVVDDSQLPKDRFSAERLKGVDSTLKIQPAELGDSAMYLCASSPGRASNQPQHFGDGTRLSIL.

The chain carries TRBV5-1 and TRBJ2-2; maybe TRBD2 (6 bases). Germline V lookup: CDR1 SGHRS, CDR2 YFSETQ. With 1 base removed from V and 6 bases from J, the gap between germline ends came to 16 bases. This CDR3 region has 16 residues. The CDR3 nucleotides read TGCGCCAGCAGCTTGCTGGAGACTAGGATGGCCGGGGAGCTGTTTTTT. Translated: CASSLLETRMAGELFF.

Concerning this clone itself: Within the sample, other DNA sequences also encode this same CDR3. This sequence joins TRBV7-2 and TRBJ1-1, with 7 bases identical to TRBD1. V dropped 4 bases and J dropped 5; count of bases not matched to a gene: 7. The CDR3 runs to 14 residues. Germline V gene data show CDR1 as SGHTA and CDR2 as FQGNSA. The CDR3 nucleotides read TGTGCCAGCAGCTCCCGACAGGGAGGAACTGAAGCTTTCTTT. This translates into CASSSRQGGTEAFF.

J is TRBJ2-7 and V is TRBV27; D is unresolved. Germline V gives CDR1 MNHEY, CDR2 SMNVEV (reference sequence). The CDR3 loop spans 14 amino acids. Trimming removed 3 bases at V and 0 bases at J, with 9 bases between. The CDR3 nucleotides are TGTGCCAGCAGTTTTGCCGGCCGCTCCTACGAGCAGTACTTC. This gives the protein CASSFAGRSYEQYF.

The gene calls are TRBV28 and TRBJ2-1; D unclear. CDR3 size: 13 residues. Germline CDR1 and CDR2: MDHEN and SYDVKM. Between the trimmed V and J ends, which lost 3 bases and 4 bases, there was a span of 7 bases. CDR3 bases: TGTGCCAGCAGTTTGATCGCTTACAATGAGCAGTTCTTC. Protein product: CASSLIAYNEQFF.

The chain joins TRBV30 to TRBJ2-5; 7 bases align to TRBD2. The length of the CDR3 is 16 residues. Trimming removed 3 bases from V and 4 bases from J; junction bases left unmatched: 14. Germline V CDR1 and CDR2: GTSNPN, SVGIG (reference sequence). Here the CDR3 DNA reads TGTGCCTGGAGCGCCGACTCAGCGGGATGGCGAGAGACCCAGTACTTC. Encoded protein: CAWSADSAGWRETQYF.

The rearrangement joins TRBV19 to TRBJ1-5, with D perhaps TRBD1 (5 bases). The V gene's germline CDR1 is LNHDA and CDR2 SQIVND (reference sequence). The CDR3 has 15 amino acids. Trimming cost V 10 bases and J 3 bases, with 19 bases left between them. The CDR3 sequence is CATTKGEVNNQPQHF. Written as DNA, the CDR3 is TGTGCCACCACGAAAGGGGAGGTGAACAATCAGCCCCAGCATTTT.

The chain's CDR3 is CASGLPARPVGYKDTQYF. DNA for the CDR3: TGTGCTAGTGGTTTGCCCGCCCGGCCCGTCGGGTATAAAGATACGCAGTATTTT. The chain is built from TRBV12-5 and TRBJ2-3; unclear D gene. This CDR3 spans 18 amino acids. Trimming stripped 2 bases from V and 5 bases from J, with 23 bases between. Germline assignment: CDR1 LGHNT and CDR2 FRNRAP.

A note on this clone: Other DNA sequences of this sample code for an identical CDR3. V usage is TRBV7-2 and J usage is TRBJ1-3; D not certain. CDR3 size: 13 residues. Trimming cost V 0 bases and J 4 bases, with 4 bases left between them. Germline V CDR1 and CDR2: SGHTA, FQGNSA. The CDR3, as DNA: TGTGCCAGCAGCTTAGCGCGAGGAAACACCATATATTTT. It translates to CASSLARGNTIYF. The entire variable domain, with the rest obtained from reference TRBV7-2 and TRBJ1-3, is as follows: GAGVSQSPSNKVTEKGKDVELRCDPISGHTALYWYRQSLGQGLEFLIYFQGNSAPDKSGLPSDRFSAERTGGSVSTLTIQRTQQEDSAVYLCASSLARGNTIYFGEGSWLTVV.

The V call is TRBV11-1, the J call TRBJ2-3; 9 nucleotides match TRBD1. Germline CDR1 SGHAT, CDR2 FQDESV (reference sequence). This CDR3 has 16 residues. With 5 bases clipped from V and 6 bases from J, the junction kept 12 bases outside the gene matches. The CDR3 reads CASSRRTGQGLDTQYF. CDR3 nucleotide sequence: TGTGCCAGCAGCCGTAGGACGGGACAGGGCTTGGATACGCAGTATTTT.

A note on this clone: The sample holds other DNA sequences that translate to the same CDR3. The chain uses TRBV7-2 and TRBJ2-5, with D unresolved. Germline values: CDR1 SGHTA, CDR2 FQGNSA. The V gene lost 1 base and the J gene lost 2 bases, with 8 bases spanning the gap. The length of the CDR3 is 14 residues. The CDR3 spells CASSLEVAQETQYF. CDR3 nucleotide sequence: TGTGCCAGCAGCTTAGAGGTCGCTCAAGAGACCCAGTACTTC.

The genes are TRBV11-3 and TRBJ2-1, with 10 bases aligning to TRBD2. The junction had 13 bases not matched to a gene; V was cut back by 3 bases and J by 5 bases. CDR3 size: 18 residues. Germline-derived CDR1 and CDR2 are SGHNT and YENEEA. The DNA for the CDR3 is TGTGCCAGCAGCTTTAGCGGGACTAGCGTTTCTTATGACAATGAGCAGTTCTTC. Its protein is CASSFSGTSVSYDNEQFF.

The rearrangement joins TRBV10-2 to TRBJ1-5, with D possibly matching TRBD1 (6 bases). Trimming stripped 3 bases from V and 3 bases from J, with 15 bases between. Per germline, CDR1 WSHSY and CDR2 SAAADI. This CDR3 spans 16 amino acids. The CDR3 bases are TGCGCCAGCAGTGACTATGGGACAACTTTCAATCAGCCCCAGCATTTT. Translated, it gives CASSDYGTTFNQPQHF.

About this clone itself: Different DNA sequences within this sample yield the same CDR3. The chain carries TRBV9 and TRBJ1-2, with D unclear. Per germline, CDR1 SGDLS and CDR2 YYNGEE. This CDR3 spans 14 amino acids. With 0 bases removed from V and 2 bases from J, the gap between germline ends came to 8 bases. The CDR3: CASSVVPANYGYTF. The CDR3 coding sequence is TGTGCCAGCAGCGTAGTGCCGGCGAACTATGGCTACACCTTC.

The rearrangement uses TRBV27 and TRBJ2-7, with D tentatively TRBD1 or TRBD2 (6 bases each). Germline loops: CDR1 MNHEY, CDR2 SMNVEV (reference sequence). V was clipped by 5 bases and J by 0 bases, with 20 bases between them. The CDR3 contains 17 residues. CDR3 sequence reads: CASSLHPGDTGSYEQYF. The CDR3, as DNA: TGTGCCAGCAGTCTCCATCCGGGGGACACCGGCTCCTACGAGCAGTACTTC.

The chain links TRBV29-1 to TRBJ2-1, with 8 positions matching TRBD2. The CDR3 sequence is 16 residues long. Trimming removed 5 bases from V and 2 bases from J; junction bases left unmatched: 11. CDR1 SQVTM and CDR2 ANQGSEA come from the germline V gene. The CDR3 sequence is CSVQNKAGAPYNEQFF. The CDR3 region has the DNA TGCAGCGTTCAGAACAAAGCGGGAGCCCCCTACAATGAGCAGTTCTTC.

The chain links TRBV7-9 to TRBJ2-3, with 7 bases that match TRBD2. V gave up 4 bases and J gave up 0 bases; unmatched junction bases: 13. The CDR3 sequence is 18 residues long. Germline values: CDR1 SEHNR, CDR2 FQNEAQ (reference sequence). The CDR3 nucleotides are TGTGCCAGCAGCTCCTTTGACGGGAGGACTGGGAGCACAGATACGCAGTATTTT. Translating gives CASSSFDGRTGSTDTQYF.

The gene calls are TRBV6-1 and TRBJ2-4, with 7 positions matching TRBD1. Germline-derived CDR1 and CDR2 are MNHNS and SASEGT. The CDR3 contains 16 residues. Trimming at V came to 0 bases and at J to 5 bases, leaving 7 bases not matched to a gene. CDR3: CASSEAVGQGENIQYF. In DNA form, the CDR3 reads TGTGCCAGCAGTGAAGCGGTGGGGCAGGGGGAAAACATTCAGTACTTC.

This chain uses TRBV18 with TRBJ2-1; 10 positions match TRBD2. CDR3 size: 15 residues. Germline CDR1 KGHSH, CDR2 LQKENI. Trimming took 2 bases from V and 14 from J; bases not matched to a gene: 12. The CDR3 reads CASSPDQAGGVTEFF. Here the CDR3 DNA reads TGTGCCAGCTCACCAGATCAAGCGGGAGGGGTCACGGAGTTCTTC.

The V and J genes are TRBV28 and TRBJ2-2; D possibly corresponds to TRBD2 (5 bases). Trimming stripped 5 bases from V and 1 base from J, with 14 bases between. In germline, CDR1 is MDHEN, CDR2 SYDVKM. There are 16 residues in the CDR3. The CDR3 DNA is TGTGCCAGCAGTCTCTTGGGTGAGGGGAACACCGGGGAGCTGTTTTTT. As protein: CASSLLGEGNTGELFF.

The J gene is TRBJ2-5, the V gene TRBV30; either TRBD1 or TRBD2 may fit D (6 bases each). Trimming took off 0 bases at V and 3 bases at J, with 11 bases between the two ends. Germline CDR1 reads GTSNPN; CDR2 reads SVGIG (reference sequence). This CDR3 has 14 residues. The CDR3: CAWSVGGQEETQYF. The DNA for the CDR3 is TGTGCCTGGAGTGTAGGGGGGCAGGAAGAGACCCAGTACTTC.

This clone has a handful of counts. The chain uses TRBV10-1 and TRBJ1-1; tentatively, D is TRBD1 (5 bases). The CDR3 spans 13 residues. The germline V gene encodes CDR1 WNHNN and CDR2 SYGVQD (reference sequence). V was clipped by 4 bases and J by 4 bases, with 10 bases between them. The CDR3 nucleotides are TGCGCCAGCAGTGGGGACGTAGGCACTGAAGCTTTCTTT. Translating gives CASSGDVGTEAFF.

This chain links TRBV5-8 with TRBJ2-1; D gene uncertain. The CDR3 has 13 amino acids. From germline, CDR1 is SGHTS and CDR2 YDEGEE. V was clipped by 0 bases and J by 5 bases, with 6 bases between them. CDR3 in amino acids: CASSLGPNNEQFF. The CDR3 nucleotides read TGTGCCAGCAGCTTGGGGCCCAACAATGAGCAGTTCTTC.

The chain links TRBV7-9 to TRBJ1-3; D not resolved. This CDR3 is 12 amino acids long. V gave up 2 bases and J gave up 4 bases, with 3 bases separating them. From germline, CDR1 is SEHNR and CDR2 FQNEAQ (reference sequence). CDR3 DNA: TGTGCCAGCAGCTTAATAGGAAACACCATATATTTT. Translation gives CASSLIGNTIYF.

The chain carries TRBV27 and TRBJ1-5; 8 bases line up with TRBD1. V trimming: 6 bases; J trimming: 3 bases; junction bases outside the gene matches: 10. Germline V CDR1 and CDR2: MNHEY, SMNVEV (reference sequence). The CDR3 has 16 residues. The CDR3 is CASRVRQGINNQPQHF. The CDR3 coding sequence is TGTGCCAGCAGAGTCAGACAGGGGATAAACAATCAGCCCCAGCATTTT.